The clone carrying this T cell receptor (beta chain) was seen ten or more times. Its target is unknown. This CDR3 spans 14 amino acids. Germline V lookup: CDR1 SQVTM, CDR2 ANQGSEA. Trimming stripped 3 bases from V and 4 bases from J, with 15 bases between. This sample is drawn from a study of T-cell reconstitution after alpha-beta-depleted transplantation in children. Study-level results: In some patients, recipient T cells and intrathymic progenitors surviving conditioning explained high day-60 diversity. From newly produced T cells came most of the T-cell counts and diversity one year after transplant. After transplant, at about two months, alpha-beta T cells were reportedly derived from several hundred expanded graft clones.

The library targeted TCRbeta and was prepared with unique molecular identifiers. TCRdb re-derived calls from the PCR reads in MiXCR, one entry per CDR3 protein. Altogether 200,000 or so distinct CDR3 sequences are present, under 8.5% being singletons, with the ten largest covering 5.5%. The rearrangement joins TRBV29-1 to TRBJ1-1; perhaps TRBD1 as D (5 bases). The sample here was PBMCs, taken before TCRalphabeta/CD19-depleted stem cell transplant. The source of this sequence is a boy aged 2 to 9 with acute lymphoblastic leukemia, due to receive a stem cell transplant. The CDR3 loop reads CSVDPGHGFTEAFF. CDR3 DNA: TGCAGCGTTGATCCAGGGCACGGTTTCACTGAAGCTTTCTTT. Variable domain in full (rest from reference TRBV29-1 and TRBJ1-1): SAVISQKPSRDICQRGTSLTIQCQVDSQVTMMFWYRQQPGQSLTLIATANQGSEATYESGFVIDKFPISRPNLTFSTLTVSNMSPEDSSIYLCSVDPGHGFTEAFFGQGTRLTVV.